These T cell receptor beta chains were read from a single sample in a study of chemoradiotherapy in HPV16-positive cancers. Some clones are missing from TCRdb's copy, which holds only in-frame ones; the method was immunoSEQ multiplex PCR. The table shows 6,000 to 8,000 clones, with approximately 83% occurring only once. Here the sequenced sample was blood, taken from a patient who underwent chemoradiotherapy. The source of these receptors is a human donor with HPV-associated anogenital cancer. CDR3s include the opening cysteine and the closing phenylalanine or tryptophan.

>TRBV5-6|TRBJ1-2
CASSFEASGYTF
>TRBV27|TRBJ1-2
CASSSGPYGYTF
>TRBV19|TRBJ1-5
CASSFSDRDQPQHF
>TRBV28|TRBJ2-3
CASSYTSGGPDTQYF
>TRBV5-8|TRBJ1-1
CASSLDPQVQRWNTEAFF
>TRBV28|TRBJ1-2
CASSRTTNYGYTF
>TRBV7-2|TRBJ2-3
CASSLAGGPGGTQYF
>TRBV19|TRBJ2-4
CASSIVEQGVNIQYF
>TRBV18|TRBJ2-2
CASSPTSGAIRAGELFF
>TRBV28|TRBJ2-7
CASNLPGQGIYEQYF
>TRBV6-5|TRBJ2-5
CAVGIGGGTQYF
>TRBV7-8|TRBJ1-5
CASSQGDGYYQPQHF
>TRBV7-8|TRBJ2-5
CASSNRGETQYF
>TRBV9|TRBJ1-3
CASSVQTGLGNTIYF
>TRBV6-5|TRBJ2-7
CASSRDRINEQYF
>TRBV2|TRBJ1-4
CASSPGQGGGEKLFF
>TRBV27|TRBJ1-4
CASSLSPLLTGVTNEKLFF
>TRBV2|TRBJ2-7
CASRMGTSGGVYEQYF
>TRBV11-2|TRBJ2-3
CASSLESVRGHTDTQYF
>TRBV6-1|TRBJ1-2
CASSERRDYGYTF
>TRBV10-1|TRBJ1-5
CARTAGSNQPQHF
>TRBV6-6|TRBJ2-3
CASSFLDRGDTQYF